The 9 T cell receptor beta chains given below trace back to one sample, sequenced in a study of T cells in Graves' hyperthyroidism and ophthalmopathy. Amplification targeted TCR beta CDR3 regions from RNA transcripts. Using the HTBI primer set, a first-round RT-PCR was run on the TCR CDR3. Each CDR3 protein is one row after TCRdb ran MiXCR on the multiplex PCR reads. Of more than 500,000 distinct CDR3 sequences listed, 40% to 55% were seen once; the top ten hold about 20%. Sequencing was performed on peripheral blood or thyroid tissue (not recorded which). The receptors shown here come from an adult woman with Graves' disease, either hyperthyroidism or ophthalmopathy (not recorded which).

The table lists this clonotype with a few counts. This chain uses TRBV15 with TRBJ2-2; no reliable D call. V was trimmed by 2 bases and J by 0 bases, leaving 4 bases between them. Germline V gene sequence: CDR1 LNHNV, CDR2 YYDKDF (reference sequence). This CDR3 has 14 amino acids. CDR3 DNA sequence: TGTGCCACCAGCAGAAGTACGAACACCGGGGAGCTGTTTTTT. Protein product: CATSRSTNTGELFF.

The chain uses TRBV9 and TRBJ1-5, with 7 bases identical to TRBD1. CDR1 is SGDLS, CDR2 YYNGEE, per germline. V shed 3 bases, J shed 4 bases, and the junction held 10 bases outside the gene matches. The CDR3 is made up of 16 amino acids. The CDR3: CASSAGGTVSNQPQHF. CDR3 in DNA: TGTGCCAGCAGCGCAGGGGGGACAGTTTCGAATCAGCCCCAGCATTTT.

The gene calls are TRBV2 and TRBJ1-2, with no clear D. Germline CDR1 is SNHLY and CDR2 is FYNNEI. Deletions cut 0 bases from V and 4 bases from J, with 9 bases between. The CDR3 contains 14 residues. The CDR3 nucleotides are TGTGCCAGCAGTGAAGCGGAGCAGATCTATGGCTACACCTTC. Its protein product is CASSEAEQIYGYTF.

This clonotype was detected many times. This sequence joins TRBV5-1 and TRBJ2-5; TRBD2 matches 8 bases. V lost 3 bases, J lost 5 bases, and 12 bases stayed unmatched. The CDR3 is made up of 16 amino acids. Looked up from germline, CDR1 is SGHRS and CDR2 is YFSETQ. The CDR3 DNA is TGCGCCAGCAGCTCAGGGACTAGGGGTCCCTGGGAGACCCAGTACTTC. It specifies CASSSGTRGPWETQYF.

This clonotype was picked up many times. The chain links TRBV10-3 to TRBJ2-3; 7 positions match TRBD2. Germline V gene sequence: CDR1 ENHRY, CDR2 SYGVKD. The CDR3 runs to 15 residues. The V segment lost 2 bases and the J segment 5 bases; nucleotides outside the gene matches: 7. The CDR3 protein is CAISEESGTRDTQYF. CDR3 sequence (DNA): TGTGCCATCAGTGAGGAAAGCGGGACTCGAGATACGCAGTATTTT.

This clonotype was counted a few times. V usage is TRBV7-2 and J usage is TRBJ2-7, with 9 bases fitting TRBD1. The junction had 5 bases not matched to a gene; V was cut back by 5 bases and J by 3 bases. This CDR3 is 14 amino acids long. Germline CDR1 is SGHTA and CDR2 is FQGNSA. The CDR3 region has the DNA TGTGCCAGCAGCGCGGGACAGGGAGTCTACGAGCAGTACTTC. Its translation: CASSAGQGVYEQYF.

This chain connects TRBV6-2 or TRBV6-3 to TRBJ2-5; no definite D call. The CDR3 runs 15 residues. In germline, CDR1 is MNHEY, CDR2 SVGEGT. V was trimmed by 4 bases and J by 5 bases, leaving 17 bases between them. The CDR3 reads CASSSLTRIVETQYF. The DNA of the CDR3 is TGTGCCAGCAGTTCACTTACCCGTATCGTGGAGACCCAGTACTTC.

This chain connects TRBV11-2 to TRBJ1-1; D is perhaps TRBD1 (6 bases). This CDR3 is built from 14 residues. Trimming cost V 1 base and J 9 bases, with 15 bases left between them. Germline V gives CDR1 SGHAT, CDR2 FQNNGV. CDR3: CASSLGPYRDQAFF. CDR3 DNA: TGTGCCAGCAGCTTAGGACCCTACAGGGACCAAGCTTTCTTT.

This clonotype was found many times. The chain joins TRBV5-1 to TRBJ1-1; TRBD1 is a possible D gene (5 bases). This CDR3 contains 18 residues. Trimming took off 4 bases at V and 3 bases at J, with 25 bases between the two ends. CDR1 and CDR2 from the germline V gene are SGHRS and YFSETQ. In DNA form, the CDR3 reads TGCGCCAGCAGCATAGGAGGGGCGCATCGCGTGGTATACACTGAAGCTTTCTTT. The encoded protein is CASSIGGAHRVVYTEAFF.